Listed below are T cell receptor beta chains from one sample, sequenced in a study of glioma-infiltrating T cells after dendritic cell vaccination. Data came from immunoSEQ multiplex PCR; TCRdb stores just in-frame clones and leaves some out. Found here are fewer than 65,000 clones, 75% to 90% of them singletons; the top ten hold 5% to 6.5%. The material sequenced was blood, taken after dendritic cell vaccination. The receptors stem from a human donor with glioblastoma. CDR3s include the opening cysteine and the closing phenylalanine or tryptophan. Fields, in order: D gene, clone size, J gene, V gene, CDR3 protein, CDR3 DNA. The D gene is left open where the match is weak. Expanded clones get a size class; other rows say once, few or many, or leave the size out.

d_gene: -
abundance: -
j_gene: TRBJ2-2
v_gene: TRBV7-7
CDR3aa: CASRLTGNTGELFF
CDR3nt: TGTGCTAGCAGGCTGACAGGGAACACCGGGGAGCTGTTTTTT

d_gene: -
abundance: once
j_gene: TRBJ1-2
v_gene: TRBV6-5
CDR3aa: CASTPAASGYGYTF
CDR3nt: TGTGCCAGCACTCCTGCCGCCTCCGGCTATGGCTACACCTTC

d_gene: TRBD1
abundance: -
j_gene: TRBJ1-2
v_gene: TRBV19
CDR3aa: CASSARQGANYGYTF
CDR3nt: TGTGCCAGTAGTGCCCGACAGGGGGCTAACTATGGCTACACCTTC

d_gene: -
abundance: once
j_gene: TRBJ1-2
v_gene: TRBV18
CDR3aa: CASSPTANYGYTF
CDR3nt: TGTGCCAGCTCACCAACAGCTAACTATGGCTACACCTTC

d_gene: TRBD2
abundance: -
j_gene: TRBJ2-3
v_gene: TRBV7-2
CDR3aa: CASSSSGTSGTPDTQYF
CDR3nt: TGTGCCAGCAGCTCGTCCGGGACTAGCGGGACCCCAGATACGCAGTATTTT

d_gene: -
abundance: -
j_gene: TRBJ1-2
v_gene: TRBV16
CDR3aa: CASSQERQTNGYTF
CDR3nt: TGTGCCAGCAGCCAAGAGAGACAGACGAATGGCTACACCTTC

d_gene: TRBD2
abundance: -
j_gene: TRBJ2-1
v_gene: TRBV5-1
CDR3aa: CASVDGSGRLEQFF
CDR3nt: TGCGCCAGCGTTGATGGTAGCGGGAGGTTAGAGCAGTTCTTC

d_gene: -
abundance: -
j_gene: TRBJ1-2
v_gene: TRBV10-3
CDR3aa: CAIMGTGDGYTF
CDR3nt: TGTGCCATCATGGGGACGGGGGATGGCTACACCTTC

d_gene: TRBD1
abundance: -
j_gene: TRBJ2-6
v_gene: TRBV16
CDR3aa: CASSQRGQGAYSGANVLTF
CDR3nt: TGTGCCAGCAGCCAAAGGGGACAGGGGGCATACTCTGGGGCCAACGTCCTGACTTTC

d_gene: TRBD1
abundance: -
j_gene: TRBJ1-1
v_gene: TRBV6-6
CDR3aa: CASSYATGVTEAFF
CDR3nt: TGTGCCAGCAGTTACGCGACAGGGGTAACTGAAGCTTTCTTT

d_gene: -
abundance: -
j_gene: TRBJ2-3
v_gene: TRBV27
CDR3aa: CASRLNRQYSTDTQYF
CDR3nt: TGTGCCAGCAGGTTAAACAGGCAATACAGCACAGATACGCAGTATTTT

d_gene: TRBD1
abundance: -
j_gene: TRBJ2-2
v_gene: TRBV7-9
CDR3aa: CASSSGQGNTGELFF
CDR3nt: TGTGCCAGCAGCTCCGGACAGGGGAACACCGGGGAGCTGTTTTTT

d_gene: TRBD2
abundance: -
j_gene: TRBJ2-3
v_gene: TRBV15
CDR3aa: CATSRDVASGSSTDTQYF
CDR3nt: TGTGCCACCAGCAGAGATGTGGCTAGCGGGAGTTCTACAGATACGCAGTATTTT

d_gene: -
abundance: -
j_gene: TRBJ1-5
v_gene: TRBV4-3
CDR3aa: CASSQSLRGGSQPQHF
CDR3nt: TGCGCCAGCAGCCAAAGCCTCCGGGGGGGTAGTCAGCCCCAGCATTTT

d_gene: TRBD1
abundance: -
j_gene: TRBJ1-1
v_gene: TRBV6-5
CDR3aa: CASSEHRGPEAFF
CDR3nt: TGTGCCAGCAGTGAACACAGGGGCCCTGAAGCTTTCTTT

d_gene: TRBD2
abundance: once
j_gene: TRBJ2-7
v_gene: TRBV7-6
CDR3aa: CASSLRQRGTYEQYF
CDR3nt: TGTGCCAGCAGCTTACGGCAGCGGGGTACCTACGAGCAGTACTTC

d_gene: -
abundance: -
j_gene: TRBJ2-1
v_gene: TRBV28
CDR3aa: CASSLPPRVGSYNEQFF
CDR3nt: TGTGCCAGCAGTTTGCCCCCGCGGGTAGGCTCCTACAATGAGCAGTTCTTC

d_gene: TRBD2
abundance: -
j_gene: TRBJ2-3
v_gene: TRBV10-3
CDR3aa: CAASTLAGGNTDTQYF
CDR3nt: TGTGCCGCGTCAACCTTAGCGGGAGGAAACACAGATACGCAGTATTTT

d_gene: TRBD2
abundance: -
j_gene: TRBJ2-4
v_gene: TRBV18
CDR3aa: CASSPSNRRGTSGRAVTKNIQYF
CDR3nt: TGTGCCAGCTCACCATCGAACCGAAGGGGGACTAGCGGGAGGGCCGTAACCAAAAACATTCAGTACTTC

d_gene: -
abundance: -
j_gene: TRBJ1-1
v_gene: TRBV9
CDR3aa: CASSPGPAQNTEAFF
CDR3nt: TGTGCCAGCAGCCCAGGGCCGGCGCAGAACACTGAAGCTTTCTTT

d_gene: -
abundance: -
j_gene: TRBJ2-2
v_gene: TRBV7-3
CDR3aa: CASSLGGNTGELFF
CDR3nt: TGTGCCAGCAGCCTGGGGGGGAACACCGGGGAGCTGTTTTTT

d_gene: TRBD2
abundance: once
j_gene: TRBJ2-3
v_gene: TRBV7-6
CDR3aa: CASAPSGPADTQYF
CDR3nt: TGTGCCAGCGCACCTAGCGGCCCGGCTGATACGCAGTATTTT

d_gene: TRBD1
abundance: -
j_gene: TRBJ2-1
v_gene: TRBV7-7
CDR3aa: CASSAYGTARYNEQFF
CDR3nt: TGTGCTAGCAGCGCATACGGGACAGCCCGATACAATGAGCAGTTCTTC

d_gene: -
abundance: -
j_gene: TRBJ2-7
v_gene: TRBV15
CDR3aa: CATSTKDSAPPYEQYF
CDR3nt: TGTGCCACCAGCACGAAGGACAGCGCCCCACCCTACGAGCAGTACTTC

d_gene: -
abundance: -
j_gene: TRBJ2-7
v_gene: TRBV6-5
CDR3aa: CASSLARTASYEQYF
CDR3nt: TGTGCCAGCTCCTTAGCCCGGACAGCCTCCTACGAGCAGTACTTC

d_gene: TRBD1
abundance: -
j_gene: TRBJ2-1
v_gene: TRBV5-6
CDR3aa: CASSLVSGQGYNEQFF
CDR3nt: TGTGCCAGCAGCTTAGTTTCGGGACAGGGATACAATGAGCAGTTCTTC

d_gene: -
abundance: -
j_gene: TRBJ1-1
v_gene: TRBV18
CDR3aa: CASSPMQGSPEAFF
CDR3nt: TGTGCCAGCTCACCTATGCAGGGAAGCCCTGAAGCTTTCTTT

d_gene: -
abundance: -
j_gene: TRBJ2-1
v_gene: TRBV7-3
CDR3aa: CASSRDSASHNEQFF
CDR3nt: TGTGCCAGCAGCCGGGACTCTGCTTCACACAATGAGCAGTTCTTC

d_gene: -
abundance: few
j_gene: TRBJ1-4
v_gene: TRBV5-1
CDR3aa: CASSLNTRGSATNEKLFF
CDR3nt: TGCGCCAGCAGCTTGAATACCAGGGGATCAGCAACTAATGAAAAACTGTTTTTT

d_gene: -
abundance: -
j_gene: TRBJ1-5
v_gene: TRBV7-9
CDR3aa: CASSYGHRDQPQHF
CDR3nt: TGTGCCAGCAGCTATGGACACCGAGATCAGCCCCAGCATTTT